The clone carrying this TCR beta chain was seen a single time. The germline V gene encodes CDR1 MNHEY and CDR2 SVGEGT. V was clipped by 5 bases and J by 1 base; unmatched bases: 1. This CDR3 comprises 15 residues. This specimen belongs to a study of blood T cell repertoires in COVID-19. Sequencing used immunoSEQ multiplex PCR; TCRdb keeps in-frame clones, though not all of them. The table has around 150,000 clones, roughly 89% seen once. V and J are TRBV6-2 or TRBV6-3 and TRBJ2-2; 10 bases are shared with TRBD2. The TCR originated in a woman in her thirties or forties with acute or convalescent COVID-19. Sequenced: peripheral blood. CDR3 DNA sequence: TGTGCCAGCAGTCGACTAGCGGGGAACACCGGGGAGCTGTTTTTT. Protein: CASSRLAGNTGELFF.